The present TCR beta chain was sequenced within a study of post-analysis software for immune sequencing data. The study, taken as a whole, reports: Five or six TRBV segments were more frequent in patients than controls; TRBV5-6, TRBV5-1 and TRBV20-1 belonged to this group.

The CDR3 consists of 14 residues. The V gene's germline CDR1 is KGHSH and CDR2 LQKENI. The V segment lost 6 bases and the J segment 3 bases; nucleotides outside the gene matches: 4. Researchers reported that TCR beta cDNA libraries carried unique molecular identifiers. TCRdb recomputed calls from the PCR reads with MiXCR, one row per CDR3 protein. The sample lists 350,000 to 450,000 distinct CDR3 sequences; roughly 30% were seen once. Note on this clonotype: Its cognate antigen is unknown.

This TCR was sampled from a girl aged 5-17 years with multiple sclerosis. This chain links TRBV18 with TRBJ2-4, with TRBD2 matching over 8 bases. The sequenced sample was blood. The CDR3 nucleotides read TGTGCCAGCTCCTTAAGCGGGAGCAAAAACATTCAGTACTTC. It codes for CASSLSGSKNIQYF.